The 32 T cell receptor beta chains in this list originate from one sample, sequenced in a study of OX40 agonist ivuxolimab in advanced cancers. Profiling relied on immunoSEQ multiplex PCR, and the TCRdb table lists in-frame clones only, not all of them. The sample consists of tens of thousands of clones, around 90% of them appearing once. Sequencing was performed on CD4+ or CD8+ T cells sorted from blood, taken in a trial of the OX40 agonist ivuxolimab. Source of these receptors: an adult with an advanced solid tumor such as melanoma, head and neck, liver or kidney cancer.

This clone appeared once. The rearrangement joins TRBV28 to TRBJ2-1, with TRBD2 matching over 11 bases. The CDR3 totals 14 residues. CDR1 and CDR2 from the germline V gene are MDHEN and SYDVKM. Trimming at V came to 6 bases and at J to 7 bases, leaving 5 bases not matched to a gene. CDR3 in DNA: TGTGCCAGCAGCGCTAGCGGGAGGACTAATGAGCAGTTCTTC. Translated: CASSASGRTNEQFF.

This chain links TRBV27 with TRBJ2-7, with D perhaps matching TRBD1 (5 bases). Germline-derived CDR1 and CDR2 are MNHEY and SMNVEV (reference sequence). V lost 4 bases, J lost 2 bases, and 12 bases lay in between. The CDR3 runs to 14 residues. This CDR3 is CASSSADTPYEQYF. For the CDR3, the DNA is TGTGCCAGCAGTTCGGCGGACACACCCTACGAGCAGTACTTC.

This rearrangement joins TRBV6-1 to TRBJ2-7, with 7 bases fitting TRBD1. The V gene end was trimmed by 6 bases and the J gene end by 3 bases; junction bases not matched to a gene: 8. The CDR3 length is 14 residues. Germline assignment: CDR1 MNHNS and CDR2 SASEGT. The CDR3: CASRTDRPNYEQYF. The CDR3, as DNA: TGTGCCAGCAGGACGGACAGGCCGAACTACGAGCAGTACTTC.

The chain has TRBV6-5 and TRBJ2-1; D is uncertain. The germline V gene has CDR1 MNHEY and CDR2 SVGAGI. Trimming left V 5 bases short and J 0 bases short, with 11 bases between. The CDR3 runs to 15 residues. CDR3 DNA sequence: TGTGCCAGCAGTACCCATGCTAGCTCCTACAATGAGCAGTTCTTC. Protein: CASSTHASSYNEQFF.

CDR3 protein: CASSQEGLRPTYEQYF. CDR3 sequence (DNA): TGCGCCAGCAGCCAAGAGGGCCTTCGACCCACCTACGAGCAGTACTTC. This sequence joins TRBV4-1 and TRBJ2-7, with no clear D. V dropped 0 bases and J dropped 2 bases, with 14 bases sitting between them. Germline CDR1 and CDR2: MGHRA and YSYEKL. The CDR3 is made up of 16 amino acids.

As DNA, the CDR3 is TGTGCCAGCAGCTTAGTAGCTAGCGGGAGAATTTTTGTCAATGAGCAGTTCTTC. As protein: CASSLVASGRIFVNEQFF. The chain links TRBV7-2 to TRBJ2-1, with 10 bases fitting TRBD2. J lost 6 bases, V lost 1 base, and 12 bases had no gene match. In germline, CDR1 is SGHTA, CDR2 FQGNSA. The length of the CDR3 is 18 residues.

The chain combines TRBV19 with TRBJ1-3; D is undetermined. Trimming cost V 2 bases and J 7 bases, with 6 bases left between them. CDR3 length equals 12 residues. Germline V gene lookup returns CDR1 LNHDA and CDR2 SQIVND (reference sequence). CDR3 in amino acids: CASSISGNTIYF. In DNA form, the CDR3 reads TGTGCCAGTAGTATATCGGGGAACACCATATATTTT. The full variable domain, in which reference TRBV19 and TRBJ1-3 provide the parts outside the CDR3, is DGGITQSPKYLFRKEGQNVTLSCEQNLNHDAMYWYRQDPGQGLRLIYYSQIVNDFQKGDIAEGYSVSREKKESFPLTVTSAQKNPTAFYLCASSISGNTIYFGEGSWLTVV.

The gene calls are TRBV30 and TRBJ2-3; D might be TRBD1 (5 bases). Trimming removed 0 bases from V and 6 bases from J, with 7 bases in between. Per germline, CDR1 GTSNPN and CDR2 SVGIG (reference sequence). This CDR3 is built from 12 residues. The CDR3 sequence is CAWSVKGDTQYF. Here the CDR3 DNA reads TGTGCCTGGAGTGTTAAGGGGGATACGCAGTATTTT.

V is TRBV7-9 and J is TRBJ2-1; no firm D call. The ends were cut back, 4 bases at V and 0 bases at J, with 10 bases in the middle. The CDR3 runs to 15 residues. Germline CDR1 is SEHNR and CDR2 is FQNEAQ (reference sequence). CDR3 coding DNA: TGTGCCAGCAGCTCGGCCGTACTCTCCTACAATGAGCAGTTCTTC. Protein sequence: CASSSAVLSYNEQFF.

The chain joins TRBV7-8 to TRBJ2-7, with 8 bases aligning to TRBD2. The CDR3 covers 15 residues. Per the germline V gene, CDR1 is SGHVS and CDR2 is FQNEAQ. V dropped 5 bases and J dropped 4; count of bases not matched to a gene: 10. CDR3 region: CASSPVVSGEYEQYF. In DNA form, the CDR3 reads TGTGCCAGCAGCCCGGTGGTTAGCGGGGAGTACGAGCAGTACTTC. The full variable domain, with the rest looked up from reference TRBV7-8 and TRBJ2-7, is GAGVSQSPRYKVAKRGQDVALRCDPISGHVSLFWYQQALGQGPEFLTYFQNEAQLDKSGLPSDRFFAERPEGSVSTLKIQRTQQEDSAVYLCASSPVVSGEYEQYFGPGTRLTVT.

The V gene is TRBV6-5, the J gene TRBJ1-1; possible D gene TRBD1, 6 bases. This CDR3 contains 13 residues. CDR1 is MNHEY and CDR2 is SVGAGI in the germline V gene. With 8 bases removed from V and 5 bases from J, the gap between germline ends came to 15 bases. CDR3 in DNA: TGTGCCAGCCGAGCGACAGGAGCAACTGAAGCTTTCTTT. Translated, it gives CASRATGATEAFF.

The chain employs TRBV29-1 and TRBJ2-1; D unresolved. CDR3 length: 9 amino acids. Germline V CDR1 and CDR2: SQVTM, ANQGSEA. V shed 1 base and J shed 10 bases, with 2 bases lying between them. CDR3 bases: TGCAGCGTTGAAGTCGAGCAGTTCTTC. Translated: CSVEVEQFF.

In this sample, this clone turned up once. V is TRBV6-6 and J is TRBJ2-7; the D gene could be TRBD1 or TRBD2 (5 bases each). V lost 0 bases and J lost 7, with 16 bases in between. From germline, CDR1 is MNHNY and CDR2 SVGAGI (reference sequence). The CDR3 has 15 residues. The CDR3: CASSYSSGALVEQYF. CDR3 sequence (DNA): TGTGCCAGCAGTTACTCGTCCGGGGCGTTGGTAGAGCAGTACTTC.

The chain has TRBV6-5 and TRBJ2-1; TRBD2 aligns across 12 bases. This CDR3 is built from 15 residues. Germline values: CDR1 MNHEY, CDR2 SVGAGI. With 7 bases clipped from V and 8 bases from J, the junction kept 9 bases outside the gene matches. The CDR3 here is CASNPRTSGNDEQFF. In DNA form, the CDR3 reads TGTGCCAGCAATCCCCGGACTAGCGGGAACGATGAGCAGTTCTTC.

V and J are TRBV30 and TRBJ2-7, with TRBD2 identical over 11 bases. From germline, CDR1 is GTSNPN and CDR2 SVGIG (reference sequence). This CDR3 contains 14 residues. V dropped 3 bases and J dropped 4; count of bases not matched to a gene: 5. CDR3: CAWRPGTSGYEQYF. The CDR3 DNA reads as TGTGCCTGGAGGCCCGGGACTAGCGGATACGAGCAGTACTTC.

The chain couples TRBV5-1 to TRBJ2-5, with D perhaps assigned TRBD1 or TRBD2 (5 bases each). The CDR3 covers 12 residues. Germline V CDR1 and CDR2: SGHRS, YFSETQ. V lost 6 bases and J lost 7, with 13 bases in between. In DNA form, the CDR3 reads TGCGCCAGCACTGGGGACCTCGGGACCCAGTACTTC. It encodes CASTGDLGTQYF.

Written as DNA, the CDR3 is TGTGCCAGCAGCTTAGGCCCCCCCCGTGGAGGGGTGGGCACCGGGGAGCTGTTTTTT. Its translation: CASSLGPPRGGVGTGELFF. V usage is TRBV11-2 and J usage is TRBJ2-2; D may be TRBD2 (6 bases). CDR3 length: 19 amino acids. Germline values: CDR1 SGHAT, CDR2 FQNNGV. Between the trimmed V and J ends, which lost 1 base and 4 bases, there was a span of 22 bases.

CDR3 nucleotide sequence: TGTGCCAGCAGCGATAATCGGGGTTTTCAGTCTTTAGCCGGGGAGCTGTTTTTT. Amino acid sequence: CASSDNRGFQSLAGELFF. The genes are TRBV9 and TRBJ2-2; D might be TRBD2 (5 bases). The V gene's germline CDR1 is SGDLS and CDR2 YYNGEE. Trimming cost V 3 bases and J 6 bases, with 24 bases left between them. This CDR3 is built from 18 residues.

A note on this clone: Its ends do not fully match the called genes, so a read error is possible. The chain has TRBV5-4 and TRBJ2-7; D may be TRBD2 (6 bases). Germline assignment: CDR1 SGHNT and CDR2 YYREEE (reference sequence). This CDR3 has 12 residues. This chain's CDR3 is CAGSVGGYEQYF. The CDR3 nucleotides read TGTGCCGGCAGCGTGGGGGGCTACGAGCAGTACTTC.

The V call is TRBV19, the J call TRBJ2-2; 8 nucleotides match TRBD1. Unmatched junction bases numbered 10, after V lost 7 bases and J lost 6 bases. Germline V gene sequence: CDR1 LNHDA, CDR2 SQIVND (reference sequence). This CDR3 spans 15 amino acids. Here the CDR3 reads CASMDREVYPGELFF. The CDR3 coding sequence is TGTGCCAGTATGGACAGGGAAGTTTACCCCGGGGAGCTGTTTTTT.

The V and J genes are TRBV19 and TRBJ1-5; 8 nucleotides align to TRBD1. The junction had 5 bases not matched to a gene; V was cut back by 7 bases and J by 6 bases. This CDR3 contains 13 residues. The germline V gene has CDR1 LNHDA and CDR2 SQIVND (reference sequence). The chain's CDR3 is CASMTGVGQPQHF. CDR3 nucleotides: TGTGCCAGTATGACAGGGGTGGGTCAGCCCCAGCATTTT.

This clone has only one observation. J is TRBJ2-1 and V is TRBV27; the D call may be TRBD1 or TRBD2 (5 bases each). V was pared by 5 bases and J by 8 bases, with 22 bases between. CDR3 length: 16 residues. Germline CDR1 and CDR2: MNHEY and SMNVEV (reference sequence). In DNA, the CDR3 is TGTGCCAGCAGTCCTCCTGCGGCCGTCGGGGCCCATGAGCAGTTCTTC. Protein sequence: CASSPPAAVGAHEQFF.

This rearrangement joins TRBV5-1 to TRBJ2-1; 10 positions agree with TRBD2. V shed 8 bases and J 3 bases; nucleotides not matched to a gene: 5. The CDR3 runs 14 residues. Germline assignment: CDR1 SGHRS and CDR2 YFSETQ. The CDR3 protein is CASGSGRVYNEQFF. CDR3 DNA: TGCGCCAGTGGGAGCGGGAGGGTCTACAATGAGCAGTTCTTC.

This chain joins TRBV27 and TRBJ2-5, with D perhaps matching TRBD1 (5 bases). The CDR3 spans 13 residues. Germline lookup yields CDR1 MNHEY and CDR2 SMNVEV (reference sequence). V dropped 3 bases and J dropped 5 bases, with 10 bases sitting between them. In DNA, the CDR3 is TGTGCCAGCAGTTTGGTAGGGGTTGAGACCCAGTACTTC. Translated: CASSLVGVETQYF.

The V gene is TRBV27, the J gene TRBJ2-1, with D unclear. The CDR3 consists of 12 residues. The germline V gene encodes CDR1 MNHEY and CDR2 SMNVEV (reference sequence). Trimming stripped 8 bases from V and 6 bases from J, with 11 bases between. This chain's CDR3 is CASSPRRNEQFF. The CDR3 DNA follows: TGTGCCAGCTCCCCCAGACGCAATGAGCAGTTCTTC.

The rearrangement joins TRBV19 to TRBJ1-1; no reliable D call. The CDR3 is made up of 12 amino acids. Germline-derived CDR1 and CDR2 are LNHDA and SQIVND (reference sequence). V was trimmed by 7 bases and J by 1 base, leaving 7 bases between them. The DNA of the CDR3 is TGTGCCAGTATTGATGGGAACACTGAAGCTTTCTTT. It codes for CASIDGNTEAFF.

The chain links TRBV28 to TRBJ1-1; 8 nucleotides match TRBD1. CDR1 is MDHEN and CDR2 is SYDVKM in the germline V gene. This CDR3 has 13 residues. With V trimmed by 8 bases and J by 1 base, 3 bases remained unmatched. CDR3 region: CASGGTGNTEAFF. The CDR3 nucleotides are TGTGCCAGCGGGGGGACAGGGAACACTGAAGCTTTCTTT.

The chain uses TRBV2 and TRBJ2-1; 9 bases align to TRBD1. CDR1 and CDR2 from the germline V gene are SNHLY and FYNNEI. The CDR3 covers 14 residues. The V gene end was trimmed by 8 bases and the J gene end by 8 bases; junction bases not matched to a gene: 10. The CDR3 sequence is CASPGTGYMDEQFF. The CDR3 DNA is TGTGCCAGCCCCGGGACAGGGTATATGGATGAGCAGTTCTTC.

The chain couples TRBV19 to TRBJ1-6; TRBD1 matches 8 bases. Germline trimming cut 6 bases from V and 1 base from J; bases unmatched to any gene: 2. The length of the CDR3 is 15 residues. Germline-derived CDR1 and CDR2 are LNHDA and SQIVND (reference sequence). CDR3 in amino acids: CASRDRVSYNSPLHF. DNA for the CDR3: TGTGCCAGTAGGGACAGGGTGTCCTATAATTCACCCCTCCACTTT.

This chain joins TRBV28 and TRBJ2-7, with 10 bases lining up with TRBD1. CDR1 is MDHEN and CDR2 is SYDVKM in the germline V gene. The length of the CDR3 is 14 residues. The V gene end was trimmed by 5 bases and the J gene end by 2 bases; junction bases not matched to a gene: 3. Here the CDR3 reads CASSPGTGAYEQYF. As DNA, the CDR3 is TGTGCCAGCAGTCCCGGGACAGGGGCCTACGAGCAGTACTTC.

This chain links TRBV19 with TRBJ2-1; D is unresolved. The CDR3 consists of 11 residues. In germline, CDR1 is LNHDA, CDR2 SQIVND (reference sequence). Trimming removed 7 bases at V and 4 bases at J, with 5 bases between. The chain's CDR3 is CASKGYNEQFF. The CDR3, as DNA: TGTGCCAGTAAAGGGTACAATGAGCAGTTCTTC.

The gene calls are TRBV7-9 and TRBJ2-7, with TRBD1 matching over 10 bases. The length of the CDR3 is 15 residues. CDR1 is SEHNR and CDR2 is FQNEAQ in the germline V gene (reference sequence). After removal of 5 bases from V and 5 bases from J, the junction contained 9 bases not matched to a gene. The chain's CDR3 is CASSRTDRGHNEQYF. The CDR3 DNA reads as TGTGCCAGCAGCAGAACTGACAGGGGGCACAACGAGCAGTACTTC.